This TCR beta chain is drawn from a study of T cells in Graves' hyperthyroidism and ophthalmopathy. The study, taken as a whole, reports: The majority of expanded thyroid clonotypes above 0.001 also appeared in blood.

Individuals with ophthalmopathy presented a Clinical Activity Score of at least 3, a NOSPECS grade of at least 4 and a duration under 3 months. Uncontrolled infection, other autoimmune disease, pregnancy or lactation led to exclusion. RNA transcripts were the template for amplifying TCR beta CDR3 regions. HTBI primers drove first-round RT-PCR of the TCR CDR3. TCRdb redid the calling of the multiplex PCR reads with MiXCR, one entry per CDR3 protein. The sample has some 50,000 distinct CDR3 sequences, 48% seen once. With respect to this clonotype: Its target is not known.

CDR1 is SNHLY and CDR2 is FYNNEI in the germline V gene. Trimming shortened V by 1 base and J by 4 bases, and 16 bases separated the two germline ends. This CDR3 is built from 16 residues. The V gene is TRBV2, the J gene TRBJ1-1, with D perhaps TRBD1 (6 bases). Material: blood. This receptor was taken from a woman between 45 and 60 years old with Graves' ophthalmopathy. The CDR3 protein is CASSEGMGAVGTEAFF. The CDR3 DNA sequence: TGTGCCAGCAGTGAAGGGATGGGGGCAGTTGGCACTGAAGCTTTCTTT. The full variable domain, its missing parts supplied by reference TRBV2 and TRBJ1-1, is EPEVTQTPSHQVTQMGQEVILRCVPISNHLYFYWYRQILGQKVEFLVSFYNNEISEKSEIFDDQFSVERPDGSNFTLKIRSTKLEDSAMYFCASSEGMGAVGTEAFFGQGTRLTVV.